The 25 T cell receptor beta chains below were found in one sample sequenced in a study of blood T cells in healthy people across ages. A second PCR of roughly 7 to 11 cycles used a sample-barcoded 5' primer and a J-beta primer mix. Using its own MiXCR run on the 5' RACE reads, TCRdb lists one record per CDR3 protein. The sample yields around 900,000 distinct CDR3 sequences, roughly half seen once. Material for sequencing was blood. The receptors derive from a woman aged 55-69 years in good health.

The chain links TRBV4-3 to TRBJ2-1; D gene ambiguous. The CDR3 consists of 17 residues. The V end lost 0 bases, the J end lost 5 bases, and 17 bases lay between the germline ends. Germline CDR1 is LGHNA and CDR2 is YSLEER. CDR3 amino acids: CASSQDLRNIVNNEQFF. As DNA, the CDR3 is TGCGCCAGCAGCCAAGATCTCCGGAATATCGTGAACAATGAGCAGTTCTTC.

This clonotype has a handful of counts. The chain recombines TRBV6-2 or TRBV6-3 with TRBJ2-5, with TRBD2 matching 7 bases. V trimming: 11 bases; J trimming: 11 bases; junction bases outside the gene matches: 20. The germline V gene has CDR1 MNHEY and CDR2 SVGEGT. There are 14 residues in the CDR3. CDR3: CAASDGGSKREQYF. CDR3 nucleotides: TGTGCCGCCTCGGATGGCGGGAGCAAACGGGAGCAGTACTTC.

This chain joins TRBV10-3 and TRBJ2-1; TRBD1 is a possible D gene (6 bases). This CDR3 contains 15 residues. From germline, CDR1 is ENHRY and CDR2 SYGVKD. V lost 6 bases and J lost 4, with 16 bases in between. The CDR3 is CAISPTTGRYNEQFF. The CDR3 bases are TGTGCCATCAGCCCTACGACAGGCCGGTACAATGAGCAGTTCTTC.

This rearrangement joins TRBV28 to TRBJ2-7; possible D gene TRBD2, 6 bases. Germline CDR1 reads MDHEN; CDR2 reads SYDVKM. The length of the CDR3 is 13 residues. V shed 7 bases and J shed 6 bases, with 16 bases lying between them. DNA for the CDR3: TGTGCCAGCAAGAAAGCGGGCCCCCCCGAGCAGTACTTC. Translated, it gives CASKKAGPPEQYF.

This clonotype has a count of ten or more. The chain links TRBV7-3 to TRBJ2-3; a weak D match, TRBD2 (6 bases). Germline-derived CDR1 and CDR2 are SGHTA and FQGTGA. This CDR3 spans 15 amino acids. V gave up 3 bases and J gave up 3 bases, with 13 bases separating them. CDR3 region: CASSFGTSRTDTQYF. CDR3 sequence (DNA): TGTGCCAGCAGCTTCGGGACTTCCCGAACAGATACGCAGTATTTT.

This chain joins TRBV12-3 or TRBV12-4 and TRBJ2-3, with no clear D. The V end lost 3 bases, the J end lost 0 bases, and 13 bases lay between the germline ends. The CDR3 contains 16 residues. In nucleotides, the CDR3 is TGTGCCAGCAGTTTGAGATGGACGGTAAGCACAGATACGCAGTATTTT. It is translated as CASSLRWTVSTDTQYF.

The V call is TRBV4-2, the J call TRBJ2-7, with TRBD2 matching 9 bases. Germline V gene data show CDR1 as LGHNA and CDR2 as YNFKEQ. Unmatched junction bases numbered 12, after V lost 1 base and J lost 5 bases. CDR3 length equals 17 residues. The CDR3 region has the DNA TGTGCCAGCAGCCAAGGCTTCTTAGCGGGAGTTATGGACGAGCAGTACTTC. Protein product: CASSQGFLAGVMDEQYF.

This clonotype was seen once. V gene TRBV7-9 combines with J gene TRBJ1-1; 7 nucleotides match TRBD1. Trimming took 5 bases from V and 8 from J; bases not matched to a gene: 2. Germline V gene lookup returns CDR1 SEHNR and CDR2 FQNEAQ (reference sequence). The CDR3 spans 11 residues. DNA for the CDR3: TGTGCCAGCAGCCCGACAGGGGAAGCTTTCTTT. Translation gives CASSPTGEAFF. The variable domain in full, with the rest retrieved from reference TRBV7-9 and TRBJ1-1, is DTGVSQNPRHKITKRGQNVTFRCDPISEHNRLYWYRQTLGQGPEFLTYFQNEAQLEKSRLLSDRFSAERPKGSFSTLEIQRTEQGDSAMYLCASSPTGEAFFGQGTRLTVV.

The V gene is TRBV7-2, the J gene TRBJ2-3; D gene unclear. The CDR3 sequence is 13 residues long. The V and J ends lost 5 bases and 6 bases respectively, with 12 bases between them. Germline CDR1 reads SGHTA; CDR2 reads FQGNSA. The CDR3 reads CASSVGPADTQYF. CDR3 DNA sequence: TGTGCCAGCAGCGTAGGGCCGGCGGATACGCAGTATTTT.

The V call is TRBV5-1, the J call TRBJ2-1, with 8 bases fitting TRBD2. The CDR3 is made up of 15 amino acids. The germline gives CDR1 SGHRS, CDR2 YFSETQ. V lost 5 bases to trimming and J lost 5 bases; unmatched junction nucleotides: 9. CDR3 sequence (DNA): TGCGCCAGCAGTCCCATGACTAGCGCAAACAATGAGCAGTTCTTC. Amino acids: CASSPMTSANNEQFF.

In the case of this clonotype: At one of its ends the junction is not consistent with the germline gene, which may arise from a read error. The V call is TRBV6-1, the J call TRBJ1-2; no definite D call. Germline V gene sequence: CDR1 MNHNS, CDR2 SASEGT. This CDR3 contains 16 residues. CDR3 bases: TGTGCCAGCAGTGAAGCTCGGAGACGCTTGAACTCTGGCTACACCTTC. Translated, it gives CASSEARRRLNSGYTF.

The rearrangement joins TRBV29-1 to TRBJ2-1; 14 bases line up with TRBD2. V was pared by 0 bases and J by 10 bases, with 11 bases of the junction left unmatched. The CDR3 has 17 residues. CDR1 and CDR2 (germline): SQVTM, ANQGSEA. The CDR3 protein is CSVEDVKGLAGAGEQFF. The CDR3 DNA reads TGCAGCGTTGAAGATGTTAAGGGACTAGCGGGAGCGGGAGAGCAGTTCTTC.

In its sample, this clonotype was seen a few times. The chain couples TRBV27 to TRBJ2-3; tentatively, D is TRBD1 or TRBD2 (5 bases each). Germline CDR1 MNHEY, CDR2 SMNVEV (reference sequence). The CDR3 extends over 16 amino acids. Trimming removed 3 bases from V and 2 bases from J, with 15 bases in between. CDR3 in DNA: TGTGCCAGCAGTTTGGGGGTCCGGCAGGACACAGATACGCAGTATTTT. Translating it yields CASSLGVRQDTDTQYF.

This clonotype is a singleton in its sample. The chain recombines TRBV7-2 with TRBJ2-5, with 13 bases aligning to TRBD2. CDR1 is SGHTA, CDR2 FQGNSA, per germline. The CDR3 sequence is 14 residues long. The J segment lost 10 bases and the V segment lost 5 bases, leaving 7 bases of the junction unmatched. The CDR3 protein is CASSPNTSGGDQYF. In DNA, the CDR3 is TGTGCCAGCAGCCCAAATACTAGCGGGGGGGACCAGTACTTC.

This clonotype was recorded only once. The chain is built from TRBV10-3 and TRBJ2-5, with 8 bases identical to TRBD1. V dropped 5 bases and J dropped 4; count of bases not matched to a gene: 9. Germline V lookup: CDR1 ENHRY, CDR2 SYGVKD. This CDR3 contains 15 residues. The CDR3, as DNA: TGTGCCATCAGTAGGGGGACAGGTCCTGGAGAGACCCAGTACTTC. Protein sequence: CAISRGTGPGETQYF.

This clonotype was picked up a small number of times. The chain joins TRBV18 to TRBJ2-5, with 12 bases matching TRBD1. The CDR3 contains 12 residues. With 3 bases clipped from V and 13 bases from J, the junction kept 3 bases outside the gene matches. Germline V CDR1 and CDR2: KGHSH, LQKENI. The CDR3: CASSPGQGAGYF. CDR3 nucleotide sequence: TGTGCCAGCTCACCGGGACAGGGGGCTGGGTACTTC.

The chain is built from TRBV5-5 and TRBJ2-1; D possibly corresponds to TRBD1 (5 bases). The germline V gene has CDR1 SGHKS and CDR2 YYEKEE (reference sequence). V lost 3 bases and J lost 6, with 13 bases in between. There are 14 residues in the CDR3. The CDR3 nucleotides read TGTGCCAGCAGCTCCGGACACGGGTTCAATGAGCAGTTCTTC. Protein: CASSSGHGFNEQFF. The full variable domain, in which reference TRBV5-5 and TRBJ2-1 provide the parts outside the CDR3, is DAGVTQSPTHLIKTRGQQVTLRCSPISGHKSVSWYQQVLGQGPQFIFQYYEKEERGRGNFPDRFSARQFPNYSSELNVNALLLGDSALYLCASSSGHGFNEQFFGPGTRLTVL.

The rearrangement joins TRBV28 to TRBJ1-6, with D possibly matching TRBD1 (5 bases). The CDR3 contains 13 residues. V shed 8 bases and J shed 5 bases, with 10 bases lying between them. The germline V gene encodes CDR1 MDHEN and CDR2 SYDVKM. Written as DNA, the CDR3 is TGTGCCAGCCTCAGGGTGGATAATTCACCCCTCCACTTT. This translates into CASLRVDNSPLHF.

The J gene is TRBJ2-5, the V gene TRBV28; 7 nucleotides agree with TRBD2. Trimming cost V 1 base and J 11 bases; bases outside gene matches: 25. CDR1 is MDHEN and CDR2 is SYDVKM in the germline V gene. The CDR3 is 19 residues long. CDR3 amino acids: CASSLLRRRDQREKNEQYF. For the CDR3, the DNA is TGTGCCAGCAGTTTATTAAGGAGGAGGGATCAGCGGGAAAAGAATGAGCAGTACTTC.

The gene calls are TRBV28 and TRBJ2-3; D ambiguous. The CDR3 loop spans 17 amino acids. V shed 5 bases and J shed 4 bases, with 22 bases lying between them. CDR1 and CDR2 (germline): MDHEN, SYDVKM. The CDR3 protein is CASSIRVPRVGADTQYF. CDR3 nucleotides: TGTGCCAGCAGTATAAGGGTCCCTAGGGTTGGGGCAGATACGCAGTATTTT.

This clonotype was observed a few times. The chain employs TRBV2 and TRBJ1-1; perhaps TRBD1 as D (5 bases). V was shortened by 8 bases and J by 4 bases, with 14 bases between the two germline ends. Germline CDR1 SNHLY, CDR2 FYNNEI. The CDR3 is 13 residues long. The CDR3 DNA sequence: TGTGCCAGCTACCTTGGGGGACCCACTGAAGCTTTCTTT. Translation gives CASYLGGPTEAFF. Together with reference TRBV2 and TRBJ1-1, the CDR3 gives the full variable domain: EPEVTQTPSHQVTQMGQEVILRCVPISNHLYFYWYRQILGQKVEFLVSFYNNEISEKSEIFDDQFSVERPDGSNFTLKIRSTKLEDSAMYFCASYLGGPTEAFFGQGTRLTVV.

Of note for this clonotype: Being one base from a much bigger clone, this may be a read error. V is TRBV29-1 and J is TRBJ2-5; D is possibly TRBD2 (6 bases). From germline, CDR1 is SQVTM and CDR2 ANQGSEA. CDR3 length equals 14 residues. With 6 bases removed from V and 4 bases from J, the gap between germline ends came to 18 bases. The CDR3 DNA is TGCAGCGTAGACGAACACATGGAGGGAGAGACCCAGTACTTC. This encodes CSVDEHMEGETQYF.

Worth noting for this clonotype: The junction departs from germline at one end; a sequencing error may be responsible. V usage is TRBV6-2 or TRBV6-3 and J usage is TRBJ2-7, with 8 nucleotides matching TRBD2. Germline V gives CDR1 MNHEY, CDR2 SVGEGT. This CDR3 spans 11 amino acids. The CDR3 coding sequence is TGTGCCAGCAGTATAGCGGGATACCCCTCCTTC. It codes for CASSIAGYPSF.

J is TRBJ2-3 and V is TRBV2; 8 bases map to TRBD2. Germline V CDR1 and CDR2: SNHLY, FYNNEI. V was clipped by 4 bases and J by 2 bases; unmatched bases: 5. The CDR3 is made up of 15 amino acids. DNA for the CDR3: TGTGCCAGCAGTGCCGCGGGACTAGACACAGATACGCAGTATTTT. It translates to CASSAAGLDTDTQYF.

V and J are TRBV6-2 or TRBV6-3 and TRBJ2-5, with TRBD2 identical over 7 bases. CDR1 MNHEY and CDR2 SVGEGT come from the germline V gene. The length of the CDR3 is 13 residues. The junction had 3 bases not matched to a gene; V was cut back by 8 bases and J by 0 bases. The CDR3 loop reads CASRREYQETQYF. CDR3 sequence (DNA): TGTGCCAGCCGGCGGGAGTACCAAGAGACCCAGTACTTC.